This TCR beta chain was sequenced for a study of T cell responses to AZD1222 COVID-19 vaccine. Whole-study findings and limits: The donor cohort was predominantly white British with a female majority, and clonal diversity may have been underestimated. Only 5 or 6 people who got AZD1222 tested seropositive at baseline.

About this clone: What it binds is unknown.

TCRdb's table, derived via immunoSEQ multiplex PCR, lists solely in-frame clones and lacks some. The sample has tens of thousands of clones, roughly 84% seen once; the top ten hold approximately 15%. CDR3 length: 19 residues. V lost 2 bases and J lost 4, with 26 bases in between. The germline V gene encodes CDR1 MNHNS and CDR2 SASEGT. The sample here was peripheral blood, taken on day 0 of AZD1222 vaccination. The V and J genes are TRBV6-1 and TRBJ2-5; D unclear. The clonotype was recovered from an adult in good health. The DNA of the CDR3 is TGTGCCAGCAGTGAACCCTCCCGAGTCTTGGGAAGATGGGTAGAGACCCAGTACTTC. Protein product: CASSEPSRVLGRWVETQYF.